Listed here are 8 T cell receptor beta chains from one sample, sequenced in a study of blood T cell repertoires in COVID-19. Measured with immunoSEQ multiplex PCR; TCRdb has only the in-frame clones, and not every one. The sample shows some 130,000 clones, around 80% of them seen only once. Material for sequencing was peripheral blood. The receptors shown here come from a man between 60 and 70 years old who had recovered from COVID-19.

The gene calls are TRBV4-3 and TRBJ2-1; 14 bases line up with TRBD2. CDR1 and CDR2 (germline): LGHNA, YSLEER. The J segment lost 0 bases and the V segment lost 4 bases, leaving 2 bases of the junction unmatched. The length of the CDR3 is 17 residues. CDR3 DNA sequence: TGCGCCAGCAGCCGACTAGCGGGAGGGTCCTCCTACAATGAGCAGTTCTTC. This codes for CASSRLAGGSSYNEQFF.

V usage is TRBV29-1 and J usage is TRBJ1-5; TRBD1 matches at 7 bases. The CDR3 extends over 13 amino acids. The J segment lost 5 bases and the V segment lost 4 bases, leaving 5 bases of the junction unmatched. Germline-derived CDR1 and CDR2 are SQVTM and ANQGSEA. CDR3 DNA: TGCAGCGTTGGCGAGGGGGCCTATCAGCCCCAGCATTTT. It is translated as CSVGEGAYQPQHF.

This clone was recorded a few times. The V call is TRBV6-2 or TRBV6-3, the J call TRBJ1-1; unclear D gene. The CDR3 length is 15 residues. Trimming took off 2 bases at V and 1 base at J, with 11 bases between the two ends. From germline, CDR1 is MNHEY and CDR2 SVGEGT. The CDR3 nucleotides are TGTGCCAGCAGTTACCCTGGAGGGCGGAACACTGAAGCTTTCTTT. It codes for CASSYPGGRNTEAFF.

The chain has TRBV27 and TRBJ1-2, with TRBD1 matching 8 bases. V was pared by 5 bases and J by 5 bases, with 4 bases of the junction left unmatched. CDR3 size: 13 residues. Germline CDR1 reads MNHEY; CDR2 reads SMNVEV (reference sequence). The CDR3: CASSIDRGYGYTF. CDR3 nucleotide sequence: TGTGCCAGCAGTATTGACAGGGGATATGGCTACACCTTC.

The chain links TRBV2 to TRBJ2-2; no definite D call. V was clipped by 6 bases and J by 5 bases, with 13 bases between them. CDR3 size: 14 residues. The germline CDR1 and CDR2 sequences are SNHLY and FYNNEI. CDR3 DNA: TGTGCCAGCAGAGTAGATATGATAACCGGGGAGCTGTTTTTT. Its protein product is CASRVDMITGELFF. Drawing the rest from reference TRBV2 and TRBJ2-2, the complete variable domain is EPEVTQTPSHQVTQMGQEVILRCVPISNHLYFYWYRQILGQKVEFLVSFYNNEISEKSEIFDDQFSVERPDGSNFTLKIRSTKLEDSAMYFCASRVDMITGELFFGEGSRLTVL.

The genes are TRBV14 and TRBJ1-2; D gene uncertain. Trimming took off 1 base at V and 4 bases at J, with 10 bases between the two ends. CDR1 is SGHDN, CDR2 FVKESK, per germline. The CDR3 consists of 14 residues. CDR3 sequence reads: CASSQGGRSYGYTF. CDR3 nucleotides: TGTGCCAGCAGCCAAGGAGGAAGAAGCTATGGCTACACCTTC.

This clone was detected a few times. The CDR3 here is CASSALAGGSTDTQYF. In nucleotides, the CDR3 is TGTGCCAGCAGCGCGCTAGCGGGAGGGAGCACAGATACGCAGTATTTT. The V call is TRBV9, the J call TRBJ2-3, with 12 bases fitting TRBD2. With 3 bases clipped from V and 0 bases from J, the junction kept 2 bases outside the gene matches. The V gene's germline CDR1 is SGDLS and CDR2 YYNGEE. CDR3 length equals 16 residues.

This chain uses TRBV4-2 with TRBJ2-3, with a tentative D call TRBD2 (6 bases). Germline CDR1 reads LGHNA; CDR2 reads YNFKEQ. Trimming removed 4 bases from V and 5 bases from J, with 19 bases in between. The CDR3 is 16 amino acids. The DNA of the CDR3 is TGTGCCAGCAGCCTTCAGGGAGACGGGAGTGGAGATACGCAGTATTTT. Translated, it gives CASSLQGDGSGDTQYF.